This T cell receptor (beta chain) is drawn from a study of OX40 agonist ivuxolimab in advanced cancers. Background on the study: Partial responses, seen in three patients, involved one hepatocellular carcinoma and two cutaneous melanomas. Whole-study results and caveats: Among T cells, CD8+ cells averaged more expanded clones than CD4+ cells. Low normalized T-cell clonal expansion was also seen in some nonresponders.

About this clone itself: Its antigen is currently unknown.

Data came from immunoSEQ multiplex PCR; TCRdb stores just in-frame clones and leaves some out. The top ten clones hold 6.5% of a sample with about 69,000 clones, roughly nine tenths of them seen once. J gave up 5 bases and V 1 base, and 3 bases lay outside the gene matches. Germline V gene data show CDR1 as MGHRA and CDR2 as YSYEKL. CDR3 size: 14 residues. Samples were taken at baseline and on day 1 of cycles 4 and 7. This material consisted of CD4+ or CD8+ T cells sorted from blood, taken in a trial of the OX40 agonist ivuxolimab. This rearrangement joins TRBV4-1 to TRBJ2-5, with 8 bases identical to TRBD2. The sequence was obtained from an adult with an advanced solid tumor such as melanoma, head and neck, liver or kidney cancer. CDR3 amino acids: CASSQVGGGETQYF. Here the CDR3 DNA reads TGCGCCAGCAGCCAAGTGGGCGGGGGGGAGACCCAGTACTTC.